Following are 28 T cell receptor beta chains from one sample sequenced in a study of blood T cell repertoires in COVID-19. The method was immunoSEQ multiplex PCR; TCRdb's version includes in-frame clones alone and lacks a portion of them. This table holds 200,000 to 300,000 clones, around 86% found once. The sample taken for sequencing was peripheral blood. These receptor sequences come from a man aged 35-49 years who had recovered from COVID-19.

The CDR3 coding sequence is TGCGCCAGCAGCCCGGGGACAGGGAGTGAAAAACTGTTTTTT. It translates to CASSPGTGSEKLFF. The V gene is TRBV5-1, the J gene TRBJ1-4; 9 bases map to TRBD1. There are 14 residues in the CDR3. V gave up 4 bases and J gave up 7 bases; unmatched junction bases: 5. CDR1 SGHRS and CDR2 YFSETQ come from the germline V gene.

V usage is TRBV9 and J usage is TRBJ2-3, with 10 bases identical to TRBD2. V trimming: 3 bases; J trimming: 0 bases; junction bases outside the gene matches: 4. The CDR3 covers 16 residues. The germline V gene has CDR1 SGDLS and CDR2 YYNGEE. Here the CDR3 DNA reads TGTGCCAGCAGCGGGGGACTAGCGAGGAGCACAGATACGCAGTATTTT. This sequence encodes CASSGGLARSTDTQYF. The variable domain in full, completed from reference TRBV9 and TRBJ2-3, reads DSGVTQTPKHLITATGQRVTLRCSPRSGDLSVYWYQQSLDQGLQFLIQYYNGEERAKGNILERFSAQQFPDLHSELNLSSLELGDSALYFCASSGGLARSTDTQYFGPGTRLTVL.

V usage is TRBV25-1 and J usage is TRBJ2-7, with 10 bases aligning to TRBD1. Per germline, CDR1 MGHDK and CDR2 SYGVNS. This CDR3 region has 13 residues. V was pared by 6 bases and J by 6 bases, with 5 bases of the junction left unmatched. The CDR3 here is CASSRDRGSEQYF. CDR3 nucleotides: TGTGCCAGCAGCCGGGACAGGGGTAGCGAGCAGTACTTC.

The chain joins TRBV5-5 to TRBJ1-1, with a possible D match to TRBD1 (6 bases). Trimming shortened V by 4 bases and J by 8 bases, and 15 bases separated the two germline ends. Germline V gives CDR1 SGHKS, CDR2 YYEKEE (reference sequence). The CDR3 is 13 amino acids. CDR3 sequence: CASSLYGQTEAFF. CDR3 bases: TGTGCCAGCAGCCTTTACGGACAGACGGAAGCTTTCTTT.

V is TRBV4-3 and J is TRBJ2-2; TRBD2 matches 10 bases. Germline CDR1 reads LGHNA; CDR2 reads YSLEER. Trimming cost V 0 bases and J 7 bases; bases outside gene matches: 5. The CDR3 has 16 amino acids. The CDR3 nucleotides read TGCGCCAGCAGCCAAGATCAGCGGGGGGGCAGCGGGGAGCTGTTTTTT. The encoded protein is CASSQDQRGGSGELFF.

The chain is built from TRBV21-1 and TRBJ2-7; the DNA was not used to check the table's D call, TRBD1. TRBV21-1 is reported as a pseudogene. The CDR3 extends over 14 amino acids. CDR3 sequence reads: CASSGQDRGHEQYF. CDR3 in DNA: TGTGCCAGCAGCGGACAGGACAGGGGCCACGAGCAGTACTTC.

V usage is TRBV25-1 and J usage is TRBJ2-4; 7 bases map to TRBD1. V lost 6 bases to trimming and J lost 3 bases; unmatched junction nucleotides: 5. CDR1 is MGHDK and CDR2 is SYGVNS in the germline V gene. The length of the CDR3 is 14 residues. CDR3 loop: CASRGDSRKNIQYF. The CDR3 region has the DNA TGTGCCAGCAGAGGGGACAGCCGCAAAAACATTCAGTACTTC.

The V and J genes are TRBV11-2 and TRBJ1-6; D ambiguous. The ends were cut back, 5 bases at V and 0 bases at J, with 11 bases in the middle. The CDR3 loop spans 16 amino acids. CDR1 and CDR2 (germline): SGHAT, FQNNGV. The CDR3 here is CASSPGGSSYNSPLHF. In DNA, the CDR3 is TGTGCCAGCAGCCCTGGCGGCAGCTCCTATAATTCACCCCTCCACTTT.

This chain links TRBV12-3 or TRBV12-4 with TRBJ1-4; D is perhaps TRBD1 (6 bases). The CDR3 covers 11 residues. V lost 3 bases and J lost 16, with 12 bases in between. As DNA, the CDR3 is TGTGCCAGCAGTTTCGGGGGGCGCGCGTTTTTT. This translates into CASSFGGRAFF.

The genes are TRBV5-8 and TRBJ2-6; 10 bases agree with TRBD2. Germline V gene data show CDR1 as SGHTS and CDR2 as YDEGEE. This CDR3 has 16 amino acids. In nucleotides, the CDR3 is TGTGCTCAGCGGGGGGGCACGGCCGAATGGGCCAACGTCCTGACTTTC. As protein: CAQRGGTAEWANVLTF. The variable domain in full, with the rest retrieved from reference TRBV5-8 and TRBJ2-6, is EAGVTQSPTHLIKTRGQQATLRCSPISGHTSVYWYQQALGLGLQFLLWYDEGEERNRGNFPPRFSGRQFPNYSSELNVNALELEDSALYLCAQRGGTAEWANVLTFGAGSRLTVL.

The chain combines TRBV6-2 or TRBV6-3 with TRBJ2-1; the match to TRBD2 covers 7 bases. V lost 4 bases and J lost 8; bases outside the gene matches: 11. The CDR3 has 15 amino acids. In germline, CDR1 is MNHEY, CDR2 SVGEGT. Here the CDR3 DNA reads TGTGCCAGCAGTTCCGTCGGCGGGAGTCGGTATGAGCAGTTCTTC. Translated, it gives CASSSVGGSRYEQFF.

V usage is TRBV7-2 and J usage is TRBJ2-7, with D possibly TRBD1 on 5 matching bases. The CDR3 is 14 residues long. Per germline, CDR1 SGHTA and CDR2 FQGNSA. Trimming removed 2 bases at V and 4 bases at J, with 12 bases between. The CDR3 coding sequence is TGTGCCAGCAGCTTAATTCCAGGGCGGTACGAGCAGTACTTC. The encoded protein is CASSLIPGRYEQYF. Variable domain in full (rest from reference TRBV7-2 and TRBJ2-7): GAGVSQSPSNKVTEKGKDVELRCDPISGHTALYWYRQSLGQGLEFLIYFQGNSAPDKSGLPSDRFSAERTGGSVSTLTIQRTQQEDSAVYLCASSLIPGRYEQYFGPGTRLTVT.

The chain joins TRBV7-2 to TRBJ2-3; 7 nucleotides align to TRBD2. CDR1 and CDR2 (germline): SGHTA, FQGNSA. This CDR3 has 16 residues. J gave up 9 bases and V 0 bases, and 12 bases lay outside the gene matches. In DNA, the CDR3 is TGTGCCAGCAGCTTAGCGTCTAGCGGTTTGAGACGGACGCAGTATTTT. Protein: CASSLASSGLRRTQYF. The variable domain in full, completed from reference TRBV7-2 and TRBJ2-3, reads GAGVSQSPSNKVTEKGKDVELRCDPISGHTALYWYRQSLGQGLEFLIYFQGNSAPDKSGLPSDRFSAERTGGSVSTLTIQRTQQEDSAVYLCASSLASSGLRRTQYFGPGTRLTVL.

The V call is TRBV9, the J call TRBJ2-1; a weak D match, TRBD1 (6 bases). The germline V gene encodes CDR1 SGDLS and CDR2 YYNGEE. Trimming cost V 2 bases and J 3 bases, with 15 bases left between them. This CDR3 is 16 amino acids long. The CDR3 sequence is CASSVYSTGIYNEQFF. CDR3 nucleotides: TGTGCCAGCAGCGTCTACAGCACAGGGATCTACAATGAGCAGTTCTTC.

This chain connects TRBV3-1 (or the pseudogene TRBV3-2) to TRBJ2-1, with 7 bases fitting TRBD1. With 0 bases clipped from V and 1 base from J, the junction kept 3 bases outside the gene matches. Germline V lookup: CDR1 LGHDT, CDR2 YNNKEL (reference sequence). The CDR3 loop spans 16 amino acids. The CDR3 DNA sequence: TGTGCCAGCAGCCAAGAATCCAGGGGGTCCTACAATGAGCAGTTCTTC. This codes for CASSQESRGSYNEQFF.

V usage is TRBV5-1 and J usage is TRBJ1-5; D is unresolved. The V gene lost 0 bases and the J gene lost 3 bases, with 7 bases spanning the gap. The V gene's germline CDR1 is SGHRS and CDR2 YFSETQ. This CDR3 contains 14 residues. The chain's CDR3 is CASSLDGSNQPQHF. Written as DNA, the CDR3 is TGCGCCAGCAGCTTGGACGGGTCCAATCAGCCCCAGCATTTT.

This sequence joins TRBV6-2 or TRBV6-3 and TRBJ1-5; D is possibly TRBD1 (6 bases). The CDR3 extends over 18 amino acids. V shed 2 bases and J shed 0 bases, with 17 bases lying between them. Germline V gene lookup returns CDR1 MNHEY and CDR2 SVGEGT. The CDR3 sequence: CASSYDRRVPYSNQPQHF. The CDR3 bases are TGTGCCAGCAGTTACGACAGGCGCGTACCTTATAGCAATCAGCCCCAGCATTTT.

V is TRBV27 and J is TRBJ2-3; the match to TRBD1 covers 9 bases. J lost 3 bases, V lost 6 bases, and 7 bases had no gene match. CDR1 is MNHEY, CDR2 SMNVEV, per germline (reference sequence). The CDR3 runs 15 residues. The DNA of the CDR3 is TGTGCCAGCAGCGCCGGGACAGGGAGAACAGATACGCAGTATTTT. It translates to CASSAGTGRTDTQYF.

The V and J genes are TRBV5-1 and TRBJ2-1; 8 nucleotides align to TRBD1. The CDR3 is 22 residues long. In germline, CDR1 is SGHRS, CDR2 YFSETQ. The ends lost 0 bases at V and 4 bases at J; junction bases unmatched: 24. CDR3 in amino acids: CASSLVLRPTGDYYLLYNEQFF. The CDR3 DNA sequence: TGCGCCAGCAGCTTGGTACTACGTCCGACAGGGGATTACTACCTACTGTACAATGAGCAGTTCTTC.

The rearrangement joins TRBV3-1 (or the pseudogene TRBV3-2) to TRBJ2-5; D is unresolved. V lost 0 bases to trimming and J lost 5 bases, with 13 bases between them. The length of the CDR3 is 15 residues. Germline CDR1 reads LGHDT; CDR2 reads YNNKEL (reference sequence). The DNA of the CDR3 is TGTGCCAGCAGCCAAGATCTAAACAAAGCGGAGACCCAGTACTTC. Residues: CASSQDLNKAETQYF.

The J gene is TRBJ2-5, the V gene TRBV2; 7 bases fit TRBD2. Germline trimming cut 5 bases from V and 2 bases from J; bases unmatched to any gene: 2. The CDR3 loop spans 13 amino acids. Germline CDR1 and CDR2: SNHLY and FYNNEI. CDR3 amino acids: CASSRTRQETQYF. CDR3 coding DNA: TGTGCCAGCAGTCGGACTAGACAAGAGACCCAGTACTTC.

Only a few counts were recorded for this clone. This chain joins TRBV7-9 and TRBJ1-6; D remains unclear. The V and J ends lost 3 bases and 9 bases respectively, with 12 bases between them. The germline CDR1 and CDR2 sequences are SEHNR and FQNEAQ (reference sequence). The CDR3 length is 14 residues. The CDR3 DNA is TGTGCCAGCAGCTTTTATATGGCCCCTTCACCCCTCCACTTT. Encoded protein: CASSFYMAPSPLHF.

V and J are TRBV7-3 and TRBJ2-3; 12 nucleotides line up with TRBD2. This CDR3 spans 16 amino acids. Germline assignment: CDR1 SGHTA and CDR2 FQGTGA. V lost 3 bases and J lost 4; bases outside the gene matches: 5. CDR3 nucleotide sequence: TGTGCCAGCAGCTTCCTAGCGGGAGGGAGGGCAGATACGCAGTATTTT. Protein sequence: CASSFLAGGRADTQYF.

CDR3 DNA: TGTGCCAGCAGCCAGGCAGCGGGGGCCCGGGGGTCCTACGAGCAGTACTTC. Translated, it gives CASSQAAGARGSYEQYF. The chain couples TRBV7-2 to TRBJ2-7, with TRBD2 matching over 8 bases. Looked up from germline, CDR1 is SGHTA and CDR2 is FQGNSA. The V gene end was trimmed by 5 bases and the J gene end by 1 base; junction bases not matched to a gene: 13. The CDR3 length is 17 residues.

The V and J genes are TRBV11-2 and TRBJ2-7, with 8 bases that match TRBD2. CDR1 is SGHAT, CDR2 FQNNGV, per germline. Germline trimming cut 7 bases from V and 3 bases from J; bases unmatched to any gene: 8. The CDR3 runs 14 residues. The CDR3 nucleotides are TGTGCCAGCACCCGACTAAGCGGGGGCTACGAGCAGTACTTC. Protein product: CASTRLSGGYEQYF.

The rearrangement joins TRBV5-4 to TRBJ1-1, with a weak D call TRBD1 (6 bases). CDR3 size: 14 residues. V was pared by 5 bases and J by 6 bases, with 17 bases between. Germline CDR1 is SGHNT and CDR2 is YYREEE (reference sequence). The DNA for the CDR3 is TGTGCCAGCAGTGGGGGCGCCGTAAAGGCTGAAGCTTTCTTT. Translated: CASSGGAVKAEAFF.

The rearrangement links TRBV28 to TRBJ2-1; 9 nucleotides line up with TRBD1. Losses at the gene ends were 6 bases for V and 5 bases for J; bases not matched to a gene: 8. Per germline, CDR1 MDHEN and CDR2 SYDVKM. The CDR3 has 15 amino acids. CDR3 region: CASRINRGPDNEQFF. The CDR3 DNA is TGTGCCAGCAGAATAAACAGGGGGCCCGACAATGAGCAGTTCTTC.

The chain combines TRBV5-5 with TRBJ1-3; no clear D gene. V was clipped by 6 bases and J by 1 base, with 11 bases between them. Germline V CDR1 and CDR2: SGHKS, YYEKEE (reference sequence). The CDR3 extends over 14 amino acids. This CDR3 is CASTSSLSGNTIYF. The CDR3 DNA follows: TGTGCCAGCACCTCATCTCTATCTGGAAACACCATATATTTT.